The present entry profiles one TCR beta chain with its context. The authors built bulk TCR libraries by previously described methods with listed TCR primers. Via MiXCR, TCRdb re-called the PCR reads, giving one row per CDR3 protein. The table shows around 460,000 distinct CDR3 sequences, with over 20% occurring only once. The junction had 8 bases not matched to a gene; V was cut back by 4 bases and J by 7 bases. CDR1 is SGHRS, CDR2 YFSETQ, per germline. This CDR3 spans 15 amino acids. This specimen comes from a study of molecular identifiers for immune sequencing clone quantification. Input material: naive CD8+ T cells from blood, with Jurkat cell RNA spiked in. The subset was: FACS-sorted CD8+CD4-CCR7+CD45RA+ naive T cells. The TCR was taken from a human donor in good health. Some libraries in this study had Jurkat cell RNA spiked in. The chain joins TRBV5-1 to TRBJ1-2, with TRBD1 identical over 12 bases. The CDR3 loop is CASSIWDRGQSGYTF. CDR3 in DNA: TGCGCCAGCAGCATTTGGGACAGGGGGCAGAGTGGCTACACCTTC.